The present T cell receptor (beta chain) was sequenced within a study of blood T cell repertoires in COVID-19. Study-level information: Sources were T cells, B-cell-depleted T cells, or PBMCs; the material itself was cDNA or gDNA.

The method was immunoSEQ multiplex PCR; TCRdb's version includes in-frame clones alone and lacks a portion of them. This sample has fewer than 35,000 clones, with around 86% found just once. Losses at the gene ends were 5 bases for V and 4 bases for J; bases not matched to a gene: 7. This CDR3 has 15 amino acids. Germline values: CDR1 SQVTM, CDR2 ANQGSEA. Source material: peripheral blood. The chain combines TRBV29-1 with TRBJ2-2; 10 bases are shared with TRBD1. The TCR sequence derives from a man between 65 and 80 years old with acute or convalescent COVID-19. CDR3 nucleotide sequence: TGCAGCGTTTTTGGGGGGACAGGGGTCACCGGGGAGCTGTTTTTT. Its translation: CSVFGGTGVTGELFF.